These T cell receptor beta chains were read from a single sample in a study of T cells in Graves' hyperthyroidism and ophthalmopathy. Each CDR3 protein gets one entry after TCRdb re-called the multiplex PCR reads with MiXCR. The sample carries around 300,000 distinct CDR3 sequences, about 13% recorded once. The source material was blood. The receptor source for this set is a woman aged 40-49 years with Graves' hyperthyroidism. Each CDR3 is given with its conserved first and last residue. The D gene is left open where the match is weak. Clone size appears in some rows only: once, few, many, or a class for an expanded clone.

TRBV2,-,many,TRBJ1-4,CASSAQSYNEKLFF,TGTGCCAGCAGTGCACAATCCTATAATGAAAAACTGTTTTTT
TRBV19,-,many,TRBJ2-3,CASKIQGGTDTQYF,TGTGCCAGTAAAATCCAGGGCGGTACAGATACGCAGTATTTT
TRBV20-1,-,many,TRBJ1-4,CSAPHRGAEKLFF,TGCAGTGCTCCACACCGGGGGGCTGAAAAACTGTTTTTT
TRBV7-9,-,many,TRBJ2-3,CASSLRVADTQYF,TGTGCCAGCAGCTTAAGAGTCGCAGATACGCAGTATTTT
TRBV3-1,-,few,TRBJ2-4,CASSSSLVDIQYF,TGTGCCAGCAGCTCGAGTCTTGTGGACATTCAGTACTTC
TRBV18,-,once,TRBJ2-7,CASSPRVASRLVYTEQYF,TGTGCCAGCTCACCACGTGTAGCTTCACGGCTAGTCTACACCGAGCAGTACTTC
TRBV20-1,-,many,TRBJ2-3,CSGLKLGPRTQYF,TGCAGTGGACTCAAGCTAGGGCCGCGTACGCAGTATTTT
TRBV7-2,-,once,TRBJ2-1,CASSLGLGRPMNEQFF,TGTGCCAGCAGCTTAGGGTTAGGTCGTCCAATGAATGAGCAGTTCTTC
TRBV7-2,-,-,TRBJ2-2,CASSLLGLENTGELFF,TGTGCCAGCAGCTTACTTGGACTGGAGAACACCGGGGAGCTGTTTTTT
TRBV24-1,-,many,TRBJ1-3,CATSDARGSGNTIYF,TGTGCCACCAGTGACGCCAGGGGTTCGGGAAACACCATATATTTT
TRBV28,-,many,TRBJ1-6,CASLRAGSPLHF,TGTGCCAGCCTCCGTGCCGGTTCACCCCTCCACTTT
TRBV18,TRBD1,many,TRBJ2-7,CASSQRQGYEQYF,TGTGCCAGCTCGCAGAGACAGGGTTACGAGCAGTACTTC
TRBV5-1,TRBD1,many,TRBJ1-5,CASSPGQGSQPQHF,TGCGCCAGCAGCCCGGGACAGGGGAGTCAGCCCCAGCATTTT
TRBV9,-,-,TRBJ2-3,CASSNGRGTDTQYF,TGTGCCAGCAGCAACGGCCGGGGCACAGATACGCAGTATTTT
TRBV7-9,-,many,TRBJ2-3,CASSRLARTDTQYF,TGTGCCAGCAGTCGGCTAGCGAGAACAGATACGCAGTATTTT